Listed here are 32 T cell receptor beta chains from one sample, sequenced in a study of control samples from healthy donors and cancer patients. Some clones are missing from TCRdb's copy, which holds only in-frame ones; the method was immunoSEQ multiplex PCR. In the table there are 90,000 to 100,000 clones, about 88% of which are singletons. The sequencing sample was made of blood. Source of these receptors: a woman aged 70-85 years in good health.

CDR3 nucleotides: TGCGCCAGCAGCCAAGATAGGGAGCTTGGCCGACGCTCCTACGAGCAGTACTTC. Residues: CASSQDRELGRRSYEQYF. The genes are TRBV4-1 and TRBJ2-7; tentatively, D is TRBD2 (5 bases). Germline CDR1 and CDR2: MGHRA and YSYEKL. The CDR3 consists of 18 residues. The V gene lost 0 bases and the J gene lost 0 bases, with 18 bases spanning the gap.

This chain connects TRBV4-3 to TRBJ2-3; 7 bases align to TRBD2. CDR3 size: 19 residues. Losses at the gene ends were 4 bases for V and 1 base for J; bases not matched to a gene: 17. Germline values: CDR1 LGHNA, CDR2 YSLEER. The CDR3 sequence: CASSRFILPSGPGTDTQYF. Here the CDR3 DNA reads TGCGCCAGCAGCCGGTTCATCCTCCCTAGCGGTCCGGGCACAGATACGCAGTATTTT.

V and J are TRBV6-2 or TRBV6-3 and TRBJ2-7; 11 nucleotides line up with TRBD2. The V gene end was trimmed by 5 bases and the J gene end by 2 bases; junction bases not matched to a gene: 17. Germline V gives CDR1 MNHEY, CDR2 SVGEGT. This CDR3 is built from 19 residues. The DNA for the CDR3 is TGTGCCAGCAGTAATCCGGGACTAGCGGACTTGTTTAACCCCTACGAGCAGTACTTC. Protein sequence: CASSNPGLADLFNPYEQYF.

The rearrangement links TRBV5-1 to TRBJ2-1; 8 bases align to TRBD2. From germline, CDR1 is SGHRS and CDR2 YFSETQ. The V and J ends lost 4 bases and 7 bases, in that order; junction bases with no gene match: 13. The CDR3 totals 16 residues. CDR3 sequence reads: CASSLLARGGWNEQFF. CDR3 DNA: TGCGCCAGCAGCCTCCTAGCCCGGGGGGGCTGGAATGAGCAGTTCTTC. Drawing the rest from reference TRBV5-1 and TRBJ2-1, the complete variable domain is KAGVTQTPRYLIKTRGQQVTLSCSPISGHRSVSWYQQTPGQGLQFLFEYFSETQRNKGNFPGRFSGRQFSNSRSEMNVSTLELGDSALYLCASSLLARGGWNEQFFGPGTRLTVL.

In its sample, this clone was seen once. This chain joins TRBV7-9 and TRBJ1-1; unclear D gene. Trimming stripped 6 bases from V and 5 bases from J, with 16 bases between. Germline V gene data show CDR1 as SEHNR and CDR2 as FQNEAQ (reference sequence). The CDR3 contains 14 residues. CDR3 DNA sequence: TGTGCCAGCAGGCCTACTCTCAAGGGAACTGAAGCTTTCTTT. As protein: CASRPTLKGTEAFF.

The chain combines TRBV6-5 with TRBJ2-3; TRBD2 might be the D (7 bases). CDR1 is MNHEY, CDR2 SVGAGI, per germline. The germline V and J ends were trimmed by 4 bases and 1 base, with 15 bases remaining between them. The CDR3 extends over 16 amino acids. CDR3 bases: TGTGCCAGCAGTTTGCTCGCGGGGGCCCGCACAGATACGCAGTATTTT. Its protein is CASSLLAGARTDTQYF.

The chain couples TRBV4-1 to TRBJ2-7; TRBD2 matches 7 bases. Germline V gene data show CDR1 as MGHRA and CDR2 as YSYEKL. Losses at the gene ends were 5 bases for V and 6 bases for J; bases not matched to a gene: 7. The CDR3 has 13 amino acids. The CDR3 DNA reads as TGCGCCAGCAGCTACCTGACTAGCACCGAGCAGTACTTC. Encoded protein: CASSYLTSTEQYF.

This clone was detected only once. The rearrangement links TRBV10-3 to TRBJ1-1, with 9 bases that match TRBD1. The germline CDR1 and CDR2 sequences are ENHRY and SYGVKD. V trimming: 10 bases; J trimming: 0 bases; junction bases outside the gene matches: 6. This CDR3 is 14 amino acids long. The CDR3 DNA reads as TGTGCCACCCGGACAGGGGAAATGAACACTGAAGCTTTCTTT. Translating it yields CATRTGEMNTEAFF.

In this sample, this clone turned up a few times. V is TRBV24-1 and J is TRBJ1-2, with 12 bases fitting TRBD1. The CDR3 spans 16 residues. Germline lookup yields CDR1 KGHDR and CDR2 SFDVKD. Germline trimming cut 3 bases from V and 3 bases from J; bases unmatched to any gene: 4. The CDR3 nucleotides read TGTGCCACCAGTGATATTGGGACAGGGGGCTACTATGGCTACACCTTC. Translated: CATSDIGTGGYYGYTF.

The gene calls are TRBV5-1 and TRBJ1-1; 7 positions match TRBD1. Trimming removed 0 bases from V and 3 bases from J; junction bases left unmatched: 8. Germline CDR1 and CDR2: SGHRS and YFSETQ. CDR3 length: 16 amino acids. DNA of the CDR3: TGCGCCAGCAGCTTGGGACAGGGTGGGAGAGACACTGAAGCTTTCTTT. This codes for CASSLGQGGRDTEAFF.

This sequence joins TRBV5-6 and TRBJ2-7, with 8 positions matching TRBD1. Trimming at V came to 5 bases and at J to 3 bases, leaving 7 bases not matched to a gene. This CDR3 has 14 amino acids. CDR1 is SGHDT and CDR2 is YYEEEE in the germline V gene. CDR3 loop: CASRSLDRVYEQYF. For the CDR3, the DNA is TGTGCCAGCAGATCCCTGGACAGGGTCTACGAGCAGTACTTC.

V usage is TRBV27 and J usage is TRBJ2-3, with D perhaps TRBD2 (6 bases). Germline CDR1 reads MNHEY; CDR2 reads SMNVEV (reference sequence). The CDR3 sequence is 12 residues long. With 2 bases removed from V and 6 bases from J, the gap between germline ends came to 6 bases. CDR3 in amino acids: CASSLSGDTQYF. CDR3 coding DNA: TGTGCCAGCAGTTTAAGCGGGGATACGCAGTATTTT.

CDR3 region: CSRRVNNEQFF. CDR3 nucleotide sequence: TGCAGTCGTCGGGTTAACAATGAGCAGTTCTTC. The chain couples TRBV20-1 to TRBJ2-1, with unresolved D. CDR3 length: 11 residues. Germline V lookup: CDR1 DFQATT, CDR2 SNEGSKA (reference sequence). V shed 8 bases and J shed 5 bases, with 10 bases lying between them.

This chain connects TRBV3-1 (or the pseudogene TRBV3-2) to TRBJ2-7, with 7 bases matching TRBD1. Losses at the gene ends were 1 base for V and 6 bases for J; bases not matched to a gene: 6. Germline lookup yields CDR1 LGHDT and CDR2 YNNKEL (reference sequence). There are 14 residues in the CDR3. CDR3 sequence: CASSQGTGASEQYF. The CDR3 DNA sequence: TGTGCCAGCAGCCAAGGGACAGGAGCATCCGAGCAGTACTTC.

CDR3 sequence (DNA): TGTGCCAGCAGTTATCAGGGGATTAATGAAAAACTGTTTTTT. It encodes CASSYQGINEKLFF. The V call is TRBV6-6, the J call TRBJ1-4; D is possibly TRBD1 (6 bases). CDR1 is MNHNY and CDR2 is SVGAGI in the germline V gene (reference sequence). Trimming removed 3 bases at V and 4 bases at J, with 9 bases between. The CDR3 loop spans 14 amino acids.

This clone came up a few times. The genes are TRBV6-6 and TRBJ1-1; maybe TRBD1 (6 bases). Per germline, CDR1 MNHNY and CDR2 SVGAGI (reference sequence). V lost 0 bases and J lost 3, with 8 bases in between. The CDR3 runs to 14 residues. The CDR3 reads CASSYSPGDTEAFF. The DNA of the CDR3 is TGTGCCAGCAGTTACTCACCAGGGGACACTGAAGCTTTCTTT.

The chain employs TRBV18 and TRBJ1-4; no clear D. This CDR3 has 13 residues. Deletions cut 6 bases from V and 5 bases from J, with 10 bases between. Per the germline V gene, CDR1 is KGHSH and CDR2 is LQKENI. CDR3 amino acids: CASSLQLNEKLFF. The CDR3 bases are TGTGCCAGCTCCCTCCAGCTGAATGAAAAACTGTTTTTT.

V usage is TRBV5-1 and J usage is TRBJ2-5; 8 nucleotides align to TRBD1. Trimming removed 2 bases from V and 2 bases from J; junction bases left unmatched: 8. Per germline, CDR1 SGHRS and CDR2 YFSETQ. The CDR3 contains 16 residues. The CDR3 protein is CASSFGQGGAQETQYF. CDR3 DNA: TGCGCCAGCAGCTTCGGACAGGGTGGAGCTCAAGAGACCCAGTACTTC.

The rearrangement joins TRBV19 to TRBJ2-1; 7 nucleotides line up with TRBD1. The J segment lost 2 bases and the V segment lost 3 bases, leaving 4 bases of the junction unmatched. This CDR3 has 15 amino acids. Germline CDR1 and CDR2: LNHDA and SQIVND (reference sequence). CDR3 protein: CASSMGQGAYNEQFF. For the CDR3, the DNA is TGTGCCAGTAGTATGGGCCAGGGGGCCTACAATGAGCAGTTCTTC.

This CDR3 reads CSVEDFAGRGYTF. CDR3 coding DNA: TGCAGCGTTGAAGATTTCGCAGGGAGAGGCTACACCTTC. This chain uses TRBV29-1 with TRBJ1-2; D might be TRBD1 (5 bases). This CDR3 comprises 13 residues. CDR1 and CDR2 (germline): SQVTM, ANQGSEA. The V gene lost 0 bases and the J gene lost 8 bases, with 13 bases spanning the gap.

The rearrangement uses TRBV9 and TRBJ2-3, with D possibly matching TRBD2 (6 bases). The CDR3 runs to 14 residues. Germline V gives CDR1 SGDLS, CDR2 YYNGEE. V gave up 0 bases and J gave up 13 bases, with 18 bases separating them. CDR3 nucleotide sequence: TGTGCCAGCAGCGTAGCTGGAGGAGGGGCTCGGAAGTATTTT. This codes for CASSVAGGGARKYF.

This chain uses TRBV25-1 with TRBJ1-5; maybe TRBD1 (5 bases). This CDR3 is 13 amino acids long. Trimming shortened V by 2 bases and J by 4 bases, and 6 bases separated the two germline ends. Germline CDR1 and CDR2: MGHDK and SYGVNS. The CDR3 coding sequence is TGTGCCAGCAGTGAAAGACAGAATCAGCCCCAGCATTTT. Its translation: CASSERQNQPQHF.

The CDR3: CASSTQQTMNTEAFF. The CDR3 DNA sequence: TGTGCCAGCAGCACCCAACAGACCATGAACACTGAAGCTTTCTTT. The chain couples TRBV7-9 to TRBJ1-1; D gene unclear. The length of the CDR3 is 15 residues. V dropped 5 bases and J dropped 0 bases, with 13 bases sitting between them. Germline V gene lookup returns CDR1 SEHNR and CDR2 FQNEAQ (reference sequence).

This clone was picked up a small number of times. The CDR3 DNA is TGTGCCAGCAGCTTCGGGCCCAGAGGGGACTATGGCTACACCTTC. Translating it yields CASSFGPRGDYGYTF. V gene TRBV7-9 combines with J gene TRBJ1-2; tentatively, D is TRBD1 (5 bases). The CDR3 runs to 15 residues. Per germline, CDR1 SEHNR and CDR2 FQNEAQ (reference sequence). V was shortened by 3 bases and J by 3 bases, with 14 bases between the two germline ends.

The chain has TRBV3-1 (or the pseudogene TRBV3-2) and TRBJ1-2; D gene ambiguous. V lost 2 bases and J lost 8, with 12 bases in between. This CDR3 has 13 residues. Germline V gene lookup returns CDR1 LGHDT and CDR2 YNNKEL (reference sequence). The CDR3 nucleotides are TGTGCCAGCAGCCAAATCCCTCAGGACGGCTACACCTTC. The encoded protein is CASSQIPQDGYTF.

The chain recombines TRBV7-9 with TRBJ2-3; D might be TRBD1 (5 bases). Germline loops: CDR1 SEHNR, CDR2 FQNEAQ (reference sequence). The V end was cut by 1 base, the J end by 1 base, with 12 bases between. The CDR3 runs to 16 residues. This chain's CDR3 is CASSLVGVLRTDTQYF. CDR3 DNA: TGTGCCAGCAGCTTAGTAGGGGTGCTACGCACAGATACGCAGTATTTT.

The chain carries TRBV6-5 and TRBJ1-5, with D perhaps TRBD1 (5 bases). Germline CDR1 MNHEY, CDR2 SVGAGI. The CDR3 spans 14 residues. The V end was cut by 5 bases, the J end by 3 bases, with 11 bases between. CDR3 nucleotides: TGTGCCAGCAGTCGGGGGGGACTCAATCAGCCCCAGCATTTT. Its translation is CASSRGGLNQPQHF.

The gene calls are TRBV4-1 and TRBJ2-5; D unresolved. CDR1 and CDR2 from the germline V gene are MGHRA and YSYEKL. CDR3 length: 18 amino acids. Trimming stripped 4 bases from V and 0 bases from J, with 21 bases between. DNA for the CDR3: TGCGCCAGCAGCCCGCATGGAAAAGGGCAGCGAAACCAAGAGACCCAGTACTTC. This codes for CASSPHGKGQRNQETQYF.

This chain connects TRBV10-2 to TRBJ2-3; TRBD2 agrees at 9 bases. Trimming removed 6 bases from V and 4 bases from J; junction bases left unmatched: 8. The length of the CDR3 is 15 residues. Germline V lookup: CDR1 WSHSY, CDR2 SAAADI. CDR3 nucleotides: TGCGCCAGCAGAATAGCGGGAGCGATTCCAGATACGCAGTATTTT. Translation gives CASRIAGAIPDTQYF.

The chain uses TRBV18 and TRBJ2-6; 7 nucleotides line up with TRBD2. This CDR3 has 17 residues. V was clipped by 2 bases and J by 0 bases; unmatched bases: 4. Germline V gene data show CDR1 as KGHSH and CDR2 as LQKENI. CDR3 in amino acids: CASSPREGISGANVLTF. The CDR3 DNA is TGTGCCAGCTCACCAAGGGAGGGGATCTCTGGGGCCAACGTCCTGACTTTC.

The sample holds a few counts of this clone. V usage is TRBV29-1 and J usage is TRBJ2-3; D is unresolved. Germline CDR1 and CDR2: SQVTM and ANQGSEA. The CDR3 contains 15 residues. V lost 3 bases and J lost 3, with 16 bases in between. In nucleotides, the CDR3 is TGCAGCGTTGAGAGTCTGGGTCTAGTTACAGATACGCAGTATTTT. Translating it yields CSVESLGLVTDTQYF.

J is TRBJ2-3 and V is TRBV30; 8 nucleotides match TRBD2. The J segment lost 0 bases and the V segment lost 4 bases, leaving 6 bases of the junction unmatched. Germline V gene sequence: CDR1 GTSNPN, CDR2 SVGIG (reference sequence). CDR3 length equals 15 residues. The CDR3 sequence is CAWTSGGRSTDTQYF. DNA of the CDR3: TGTGCCTGGACCTCGGGCGGGAGGAGCACAGATACGCAGTATTTT.